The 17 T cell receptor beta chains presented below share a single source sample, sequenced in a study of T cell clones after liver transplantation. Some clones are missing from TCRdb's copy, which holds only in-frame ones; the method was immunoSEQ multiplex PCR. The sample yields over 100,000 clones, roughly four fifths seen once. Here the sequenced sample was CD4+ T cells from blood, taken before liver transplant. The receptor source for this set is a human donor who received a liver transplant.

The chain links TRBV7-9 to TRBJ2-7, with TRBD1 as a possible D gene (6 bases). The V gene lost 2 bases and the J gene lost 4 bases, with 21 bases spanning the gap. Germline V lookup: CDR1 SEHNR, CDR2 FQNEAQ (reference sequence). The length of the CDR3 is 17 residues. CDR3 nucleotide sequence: TGTGCCAGCAGCTTAATCAAGCACAGGCAGGGGACATACGAGCAGTACTTC. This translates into CASSLIKHRQGTYEQYF.

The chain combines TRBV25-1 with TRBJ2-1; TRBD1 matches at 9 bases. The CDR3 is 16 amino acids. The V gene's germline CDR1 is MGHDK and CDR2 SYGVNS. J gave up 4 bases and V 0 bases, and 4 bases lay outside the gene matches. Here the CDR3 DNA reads TGTGCCAGCAGTGAATATAAGGGACAGGGTTACAATGAGCAGTTCTTC. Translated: CASSEYKGQGYNEQFF.

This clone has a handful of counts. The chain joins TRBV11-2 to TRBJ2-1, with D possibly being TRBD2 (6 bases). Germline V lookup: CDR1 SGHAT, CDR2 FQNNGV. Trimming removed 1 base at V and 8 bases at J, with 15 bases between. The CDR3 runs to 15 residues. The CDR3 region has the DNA TGTGCCAGCAGCTTAGTGCGGGAACGGATACATGAGCAGTTCTTC. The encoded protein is CASSLVRERIHEQFF.

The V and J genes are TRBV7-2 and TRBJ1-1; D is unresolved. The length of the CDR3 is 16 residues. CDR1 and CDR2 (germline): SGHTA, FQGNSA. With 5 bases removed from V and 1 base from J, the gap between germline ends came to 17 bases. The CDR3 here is CASSPGGSTRNTEAFF. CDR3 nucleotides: TGTGCCAGCAGCCCCGGAGGGTCAACGAGGAACACTGAAGCTTTCTTT. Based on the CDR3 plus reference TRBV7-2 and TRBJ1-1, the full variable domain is GAGVSQSPSNKVTEKGKDVELRCDPISGHTALYWYRQSLGQGLEFLIYFQGNSAPDKSGLPSDRFSAERTGGSVSTLTIQRTQQEDSAVYLCASSPGGSTRNTEAFFGQGTRLTVV.

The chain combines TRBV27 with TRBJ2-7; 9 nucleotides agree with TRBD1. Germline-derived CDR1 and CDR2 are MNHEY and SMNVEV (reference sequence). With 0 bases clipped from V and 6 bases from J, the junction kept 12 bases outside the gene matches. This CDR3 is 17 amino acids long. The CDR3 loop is CASSLSPWDRESSEQYF. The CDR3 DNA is TGTGCCAGCAGTTTATCCCCCTGGGACAGGGAAAGCAGCGAGCAGTACTTC.

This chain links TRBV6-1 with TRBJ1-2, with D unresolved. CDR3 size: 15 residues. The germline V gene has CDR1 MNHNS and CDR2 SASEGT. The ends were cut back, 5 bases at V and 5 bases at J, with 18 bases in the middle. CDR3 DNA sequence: TGTGCCAGCAGTCCGGGCGGTCCGGAGATTTATGGCTACACCTTC. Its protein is CASSPGGPEIYGYTF.

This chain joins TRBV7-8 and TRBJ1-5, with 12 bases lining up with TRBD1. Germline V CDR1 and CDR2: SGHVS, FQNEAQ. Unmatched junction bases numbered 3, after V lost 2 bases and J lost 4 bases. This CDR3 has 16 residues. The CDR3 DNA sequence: TGTGCCAGCAGCTTATGGGGACAGGGGGCAAATCAGCCCCAGCATTTT. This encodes CASSLWGQGANQPQHF.

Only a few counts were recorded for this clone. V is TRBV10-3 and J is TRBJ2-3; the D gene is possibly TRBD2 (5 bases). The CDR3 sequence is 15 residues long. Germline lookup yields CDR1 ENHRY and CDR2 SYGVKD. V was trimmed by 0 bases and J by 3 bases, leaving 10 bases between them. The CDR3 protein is CAISESKAATDTQYF. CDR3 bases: TGTGCCATCAGTGAGTCGAAAGCGGCTACAGATACGCAGTATTTT.

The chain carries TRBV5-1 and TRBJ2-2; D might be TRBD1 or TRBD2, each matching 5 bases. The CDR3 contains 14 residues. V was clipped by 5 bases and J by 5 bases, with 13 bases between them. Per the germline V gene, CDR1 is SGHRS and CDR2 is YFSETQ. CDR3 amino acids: CASSRDGSTGELFF. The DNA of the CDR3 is TGCGCCAGCAGTCGGGACGGGTCGACCGGGGAGCTGTTTTTT.

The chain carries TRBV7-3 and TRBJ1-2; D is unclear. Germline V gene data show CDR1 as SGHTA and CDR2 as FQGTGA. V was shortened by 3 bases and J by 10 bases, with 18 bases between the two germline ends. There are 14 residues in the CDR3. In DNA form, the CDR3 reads TGTGCCAGCAGCTTCGCAGGTCAAATGGATGACTACACCTTC. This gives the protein CASSFAGQMDDYTF.

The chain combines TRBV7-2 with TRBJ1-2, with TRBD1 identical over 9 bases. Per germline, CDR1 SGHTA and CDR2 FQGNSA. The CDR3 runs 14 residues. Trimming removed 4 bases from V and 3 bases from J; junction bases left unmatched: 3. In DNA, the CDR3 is TGTGCCAGCAGCTCCGGGACAGGGTACTATGGCTACACCTTC. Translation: CASSSGTGYYGYTF. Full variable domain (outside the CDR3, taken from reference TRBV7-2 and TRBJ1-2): GAGVSQSPSNKVTEKGKDVELRCDPISGHTALYWYRQSLGQGLEFLIYFQGNSAPDKSGLPSDRFSAERTGGSVSTLTIQRTQQEDSAVYLCASSSGTGYYGYTFGSGTRLTVV.

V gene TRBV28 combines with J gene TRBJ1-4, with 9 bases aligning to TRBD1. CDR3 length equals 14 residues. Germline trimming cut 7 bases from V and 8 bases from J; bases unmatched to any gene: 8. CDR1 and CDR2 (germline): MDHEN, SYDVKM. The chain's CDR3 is CASNPGQGGEKLFF. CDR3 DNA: TGTGCCAGCAATCCGGGACAGGGAGGGGAAAAACTGTTTTTT.

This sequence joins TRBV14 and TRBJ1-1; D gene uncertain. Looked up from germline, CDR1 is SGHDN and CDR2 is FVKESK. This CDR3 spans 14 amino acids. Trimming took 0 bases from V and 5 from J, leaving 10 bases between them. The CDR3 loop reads CASSQDLSGTEAFF. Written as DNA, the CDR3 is TGTGCCAGCAGCCAAGATTTGAGTGGGACTGAAGCTTTCTTT.

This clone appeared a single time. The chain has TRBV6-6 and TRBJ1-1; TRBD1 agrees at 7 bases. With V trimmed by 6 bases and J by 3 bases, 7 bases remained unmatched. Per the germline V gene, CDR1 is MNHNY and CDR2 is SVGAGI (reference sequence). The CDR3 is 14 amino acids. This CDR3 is CASRRDRADTEAFF. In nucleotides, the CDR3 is TGTGCCAGCAGGAGAGACAGGGCGGACACTGAAGCTTTCTTT.

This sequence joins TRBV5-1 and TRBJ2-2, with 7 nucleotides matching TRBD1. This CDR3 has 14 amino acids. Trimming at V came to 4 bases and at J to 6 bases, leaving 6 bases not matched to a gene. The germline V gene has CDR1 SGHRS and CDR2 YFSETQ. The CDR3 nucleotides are TGCGCCAGCAGCGGACAGGTTTGGGCCGGGGAGCTGTTTTTT. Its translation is CASSGQVWAGELFF.

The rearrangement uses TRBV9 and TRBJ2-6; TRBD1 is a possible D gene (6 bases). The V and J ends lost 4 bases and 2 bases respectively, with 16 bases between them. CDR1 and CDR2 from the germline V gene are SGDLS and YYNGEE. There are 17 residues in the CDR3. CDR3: CASSPGDGPPGANVLTF. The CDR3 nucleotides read TGTGCCAGCAGCCCAGGGGACGGGCCCCCTGGGGCCAACGTCCTGACTTTC.

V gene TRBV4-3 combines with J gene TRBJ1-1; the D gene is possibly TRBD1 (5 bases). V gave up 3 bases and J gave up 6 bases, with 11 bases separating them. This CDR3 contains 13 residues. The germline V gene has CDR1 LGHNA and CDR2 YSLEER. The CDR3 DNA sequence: TGCGCCAGCAGCCAGATCGGAGGGGCTGAAGCTTTCTTT. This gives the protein CASSQIGGAEAFF.